Shown below are 18 T cell receptor beta chains from a single sample sequenced in a study of tumor-infiltrating lymphocytes in glioblastoma multiforme. TCR beta libraries were built from RNA through three nested multiplex PCR rounds using modified ARM-PCR. Each CDR3 protein is one row after TCRdb ran MiXCR on the multiplex PCR reads. The sample shows 10,000 to 15,000 distinct CDR3 sequences, around three fifths of them seen only once. Sequenced input: brain tumor tissue. The receptors stem from a male donor with glioblastoma.

The V and J genes are TRBV6-2 or TRBV6-3 and TRBJ2-5; TRBD1 agrees at 10 bases. The CDR3 consists of 15 residues. The germline V gene encodes CDR1 MNHEY and CDR2 SVGEGT. With V trimmed by 5 bases and J by 2 bases, 5 bases remained unmatched. CDR3: CASSPGTGDQETQYF. The CDR3 nucleotides are TGTGCCAGCAGTCCAGGGACAGGGGATCAAGAGACCCAGTACTTC.

For this clonotype: Being one base from a much bigger clone, this may be a read error. This chain connects TRBV5-1 to TRBJ2-6, with D maybe TRBD1 (5 bases). The length of the CDR3 is 15 residues. CDR1 is SGHRS and CDR2 is YFSETQ in the germline V gene. The CDR3: CASSLDGSGANVPTF. For the CDR3, the DNA is TGCGCCAGCAGCTTGGACGGCTCTGGGGCCAACGTCCCGACTTTC. The full variable domain, in which reference TRBV5-1 and TRBJ2-6 provide the parts outside the CDR3, is KAGVTQTPRYLIKTRGQQVTLSCSPISGHRSVSWYQQTPGQGLQFLFEYFSETQRNKGNFPGRFSGRQFSNSRSEMNVSTLELGDSALYLCASSLDGSGANVPTFGAGSRLTVL.

The rearrangement joins TRBV6-2 or TRBV6-3 to TRBJ1-6; D is unresolved. Trimming removed 5 bases from V and 0 bases from J, with 8 bases in between. CDR3 size: 15 residues. The germline CDR1 and CDR2 sequences are MNHEY and SVGEGT. The CDR3: CASSAISSYNSPLHF. For the CDR3, the DNA is TGTGCCAGCAGTGCGATTAGCTCCTATAATTCACCCCTCCACTTT.

This rearrangement joins TRBV10-2 to TRBJ2-4; D may be TRBD2 (6 bases). The CDR3 extends over 14 amino acids. Germline lookup yields CDR1 WSHSY and CDR2 SAAADI. Trimming pared 0 bases from V and 8 bases from J, leaving 11 bases between. The CDR3 nucleotides are TGCGCCAGCAGTGAGTCGGGAGGAGAGGACATTCAGTACTTC. It specifies CASSESGGEDIQYF.

V usage is TRBV11-2 and J usage is TRBJ2-1; D perhaps matches TRBD2 (5 bases). The germline V gene encodes CDR1 SGHAT and CDR2 FQNNGV. The CDR3 has 15 amino acids. Deletions cut 6 bases from V and 0 bases from J, with 12 bases between. CDR3 sequence reads: CASRRDVSSYNEQFF. CDR3 coding DNA: TGTGCCAGCAGACGGGATGTCAGCTCCTACAATGAGCAGTTCTTC.

The chain combines TRBV11-2 with TRBJ1-1, with TRBD1 matching over 7 bases. CDR1 and CDR2 (germline): SGHAT, FQNNGV. With 5 bases clipped from V and 3 bases from J, the junction kept 9 bases outside the gene matches. This CDR3 region has 15 residues. In nucleotides, the CDR3 is TGTGCCAGCAGCCTAAACAGGGGCGGGGACACTGAAGCTTTCTTT. Translated, it gives CASSLNRGGDTEAFF.

As to this clonotype: A read error may be the cause here, since a much bigger clone is one base away. The V gene is TRBV11-3, the J gene TRBJ1-6; D may be TRBD1 (6 bases). The CDR3 contains 16 residues. The V gene lost 0 bases and the J gene lost 10 bases, with 16 bases spanning the gap. Germline CDR1 reads SGHNT; CDR2 reads YENEEA. Here the CDR3 reads CASSLEAGDWVSPLHF. DNA of the CDR3: TGTGCCAGCAGCTTAGAGGCAGGGGATTGGGTATCACCCCTCCACTTT.

This chain links TRBV28 with TRBJ2-1; TRBD2 agrees at 9 bases. Germline lookup yields CDR1 MDHEN and CDR2 SYDVKM. This CDR3 spans 15 amino acids. J lost 6 bases, V lost 6 bases, and 9 bases had no gene match. The CDR3 nucleotides are TGTGCCAGCAGAGTGGTAGCGGGAGCTGGCAATGAGCAGTTCTTC. Translated, it gives CASRVVAGAGNEQFF.

This clonotype was observed a single time. The rearrangement links TRBV20-1 to TRBJ2-2, with D possibly being TRBD2 (6 bases). V lost 1 base and J lost 4, with 13 bases in between. Germline assignment: CDR1 DFQATT and CDR2 SNEGSKA (reference sequence). The CDR3 length is 15 residues. The DNA for the CDR3 is TGCAGTGCTAGAGGGGCGGGGTATGTCACCGGGGAGCTGTTTTTT. It translates to CSARGAGYVTGELFF.

As regards this clonotype: In this CDR3 the conserved last residue, phenylalanine or tryptophan, is missing, so a read error is likely. This sequence joins TRBV6-2 or TRBV6-3 and TRBJ1-5; 10 nucleotides agree with TRBD1. CDR3 size: 14 residues. Germline V lookup: CDR1 MNHEY, CDR2 SVGEGT. As DNA, the CDR3 is TGTGCCAGCAGTGACAGGGGGCCGGTGGAGCCACAGCATTTG. Protein: CASSDRGPVEPQHL.

This chain links TRBV27 with TRBJ2-1; the match to TRBD2 covers 14 bases. V lost 7 bases to trimming and J lost 6 bases; unmatched junction nucleotides: 8. The CDR3 covers 16 residues. Germline lookup yields CDR1 MNHEY and CDR2 SMNVEV (reference sequence). This CDR3 is CASNTRLAGGGNEQFF. Here the CDR3 DNA reads TGTGCCAGCAATACGCGACTAGCGGGAGGGGGCAATGAGCAGTTCTTC.

Within the sample, this clonotype is large. The rearrangement uses TRBV20-1 and TRBJ2-4; 10 bases fit TRBD1. The germline gives CDR1 DFQATT, CDR2 SNEGSKA (reference sequence). The CDR3 extends over 19 amino acids. With V trimmed by 0 bases and J by 0 bases, 11 bases remained unmatched. Written as DNA, the CDR3 is TGCAGTGCTAGAGACCCGGACAGGGGGATTCGGAAAGCCAAAAACATTCAGTACTTC. This sequence encodes CSARDPDRGIRKAKNIQYF.

Turning to this clonotype: The CDR3 ends on some other residue instead of the conserved phenylalanine or tryptophan, so this is likely a read error. The chain carries TRBV29-1 and TRBJ1-2; D gene uncertain. Germline CDR1 SQVTM, CDR2 ANQGSEA. The CDR3 length is 10 residues. V dropped 3 bases and J dropped 6 bases, with 5 bases sitting between them. The CDR3 sequence: CSVDRNGYTL. CDR3 bases: TGCAGCGTTGATCGGAATGGCTACACCCTC.

The rearrangement links TRBV12-3 or TRBV12-4 to TRBJ2-1, with D unresolved. V dropped 10 bases and J dropped 9 bases, with 19 bases sitting between them. CDR3 length: 13 residues. The CDR3 sequence is CAISSQRSGEQFF. The CDR3 nucleotides read TGTGCCATCAGCTCCCAGAGATCCGGTGAGCAGTTCTTC.

To note about this clonotype: The germline gene is not matched at one end of the junction; a read error may be the cause. This sequence joins TRBV12-3 or TRBV12-4 and TRBJ2-3; D unresolved. This CDR3 is 12 amino acids long. The CDR3 region has the DNA TGTACCAGCAGTTTGGCCACAGATACGCGATATTTT. Amino acid sequence: CTSSLATDTRYF.

The V and J genes are TRBV20-1 and TRBJ2-1, with TRBD2 matching 10 bases. This CDR3 contains 14 residues. V dropped 6 bases and J dropped 9; count of bases not matched to a gene: 11. The V gene's germline CDR1 is DFQATT and CDR2 SNEGSKA (reference sequence). This chain's CDR3 is CSAPPGLAGVEQFF. CDR3 DNA: TGCAGTGCACCCCCGGGCCTAGCGGGAGTTGAGCAGTTCTTC.

This clonotype has just a few counts. The rearrangement links TRBV6-2 or TRBV6-3 to TRBJ2-3; 9 bases align to TRBD2. The germline CDR1 and CDR2 sequences are MNHEY and SVGEGT. Trimming at V came to 6 bases and at J to 8 bases, leaving 12 bases not matched to a gene. The CDR3 covers 15 residues. CDR3 residues: CASSSGLAPTGTQYF. The CDR3 region has the DNA TGTGCCAGCAGCTCTGGACTAGCGCCAACGGGTACGCAGTATTTT.

The chain recombines TRBV11-2 with TRBJ2-7, with D perhaps matching TRBD1 or TRBD2 (6 bases each). This CDR3 spans 15 amino acids. Trimming removed 6 bases at V and 4 bases at J, with 19 bases between. CDR1 SGHAT and CDR2 FQNNGV come from the germline V gene. The CDR3 bases are TGTGCCAGCAGTTCCCAAGGAGGGGGAACGTACGAGCAGTACTTC. It translates to CASSSQGGGTYEQYF.